Following are 17 T cell receptor beta chains from one sample sequenced in a study of blood T cells in healthy people across ages. Then a second PCR, running about 6 to 12 cycles, was carried out with a sample-barcoded 5' primer and a J-beta primer mix. Each CDR3 protein is one row after TCRdb ran MiXCR on the 5' RACE reads. This sample has 600,000 to 800,000 distinct CDR3 sequences, with about 50% found just once. Sequencing was done on a sample of blood. The receptors originated from an elderly woman in good health.

This clonotype was counted once. CDR3 sequence: CSAKTETQYF. In DNA, the CDR3 is TGCAGCGCCAAGACGGAGACCCAGTACTTC. J is TRBJ2-5 and V is TRBV29-1; D is undetermined. Germline V gene sequence: CDR1 SQVTM, CDR2 ANQGSEA. The CDR3 consists of 10 residues. V was pared by 7 bases and J by 5 bases, with 8 bases between.

The J gene is TRBJ2-3, the V gene TRBV20-1, with D hard to call. The germline V gene has CDR1 DFQATT and CDR2 SNEGSKA (reference sequence). The germline V and J ends were trimmed by 5 bases and 1 base, with 13 bases remaining between them. The CDR3 is 14 residues long. CDR3 amino acids: CSASSPRGTDTQYF. CDR3 coding DNA: TGCAGTGCTTCTTCCCCGAGAGGCACAGATACGCAGTATTTT.

About this clonotype: A clone one base away is much larger, so this may be a read error. The V and J genes are TRBV7-2 and TRBJ2-3; a weak D match, TRBD1 (5 bases). V was clipped by 1 base and J by 3 bases, with 17 bases between them. The CDR3 consists of 17 residues. CDR1 SGHTA and CDR2 FQGNSA come from the germline V gene. The CDR3 reads CASSLDWWQGGTDTQYF. In nucleotides, the CDR3 is TGTGCCAGCAGCTTAGATTGGTGGCAGGGCGGAACAGATACGCAGTATTTT.

V and J are TRBV6-5 and TRBJ2-7; 9 bases align to TRBD1. V trimming: 6 bases; J trimming: 2 bases; junction bases outside the gene matches: 8. The germline V gene has CDR1 MNHEY and CDR2 SVGAGI. CDR3 length: 15 residues. CDR3 sequence reads: CASSLEQGATYEQYF. The CDR3 region has the DNA TGTGCCAGCAGCTTGGAACAGGGGGCAACCTACGAGCAGTACTTC.

CDR3 protein: CSAPVGGDLNSPLHF. The CDR3 nucleotides are TGCAGTGCCCCCGTGGGCGGAGACCTTAATTCACCCCTCCACTTT. The chain carries TRBV20-1 and TRBJ1-6; D gene ambiguous. The CDR3 consists of 15 residues. Germline loops: CDR1 DFQATT, CDR2 SNEGSKA (reference sequence). Trimming pared 6 bases from V and 6 bases from J, leaving 18 bases between.

The chain carries TRBV3-1 and TRBJ2-2; no firm D call. Per germline, CDR1 LGHDT and CDR2 YNNKEL (reference sequence). V lost 4 bases and J 2 bases, leaving 14 bases between the germline ends. The CDR3 consists of 16 residues. The chain's CDR3 is CASSRGEARNTGELFF. The CDR3 region has the DNA TGTGCCAGCAGCCGAGGTGAGGCGAGAAACACCGGGGAGCTGTTTTTT.

This clonotype has at least ten counts. V and J are TRBV29-1 and TRBJ2-7; TRBD1 might be the D (5 bases). The CDR3 spans 12 residues. CDR1 and CDR2 from the germline V gene are SQVTM and ANQGSEA. Deletions cut 4 bases from V and 2 bases from J, with 9 bases between. The CDR3 region is CSVATDTYEQYF. CDR3 sequence (DNA): TGCAGCGTTGCGACAGACACCTACGAGCAGTACTTC.

The chain recombines TRBV2 with TRBJ2-2; TRBD2 matches at 10 bases. CDR3 size: 15 residues. V was pared by 6 bases and J by 0 bases, with 1 base of the junction left unmatched. Germline-derived CDR1 and CDR2 are SNHLY and FYNNEI. This CDR3 is CASRGLATNTGELFF. The CDR3 coding sequence is TGTGCCAGCAGGGGACTAGCGACGAACACCGGGGAGCTGTTTTTT.

This clonotype has ten or more counts. The chain couples TRBV3-1 to TRBJ2-3; 10 positions match TRBD2. CDR3 length: 18 amino acids. J gave up 5 bases and V 1 base, and 12 bases lay outside the gene matches. Looked up from germline, CDR1 is LGHDT and CDR2 is YNNKEL (reference sequence). The CDR3 protein is CASSQGLVSGGAVDTQYF. For the CDR3, the DNA is TGTGCCAGCAGCCAAGGATTAGTCAGCGGGGGGGCCGTAGATACGCAGTATTTT.

This clonotype was picked up one time. The rearrangement uses TRBV2 and TRBJ2-1; no firm D call. The germline V gene has CDR1 SNHLY and CDR2 FYNNEI. Trimming left V 6 bases short and J 0 bases short, with 12 bases between. The CDR3 is 15 residues long. The CDR3 region is CASRKESNSYNEQFF. The DNA of the CDR3 is TGTGCCAGCAGAAAAGAGTCCAACTCCTACAATGAGCAGTTCTTC.

V usage is TRBV5-1 and J usage is TRBJ2-1; weak D call: TRBD1 (6 bases). The ends were cut back, 0 bases at V and 2 bases at J, with 9 bases in the middle. The CDR3 sequence is 15 residues long. Per germline, CDR1 SGHRS and CDR2 YFSETQ. CDR3 loop: CASSLGDTTYNEQFF. DNA of the CDR3: TGCGCCAGCAGCTTGGGGGACACGACCTACAATGAGCAGTTCTTC.

This clonotype was seen ten or more times. The J gene is TRBJ1-6, the V gene TRBV27; tentative D call: TRBD1 (6 bases). Germline V gives CDR1 MNHEY, CDR2 SMNVEV (reference sequence). This CDR3 is built from 16 residues. V was pared by 5 bases and J by 7 bases, with 18 bases between. The CDR3: CASSRETGVRNSPLHF. Here the CDR3 DNA reads TGTGCCAGCAGTAGAGAGACAGGTGTAAGGAATTCACCCCTCCACTTT.

This sequence joins TRBV7-6 and TRBJ2-7, with D possibly matching TRBD1 (5 bases). V shed 5 bases and J shed 6 bases, with 23 bases lying between them. The CDR3 sequence is 16 residues long. CDR1 is SGHVS, CDR2 FNYEAQ, per germline. CDR3 amino acids: CASSPPQAIGVLEQYF. CDR3 bases: TGTGCCAGCAGCCCCCCCCAGGCAATAGGGGTTCTCGAGCAGTACTTC.

V usage is TRBV7-2 and J usage is TRBJ1-3; 8 positions agree with TRBD1. V dropped 5 bases and J dropped 4; count of bases not matched to a gene: 13. Germline assignment: CDR1 SGHTA and CDR2 FQGNSA. The CDR3 covers 17 residues. The CDR3 is CASSPGGQGLGGNTIYF. CDR3 in DNA: TGTGCCAGCAGCCCCGGAGGACAGGGTCTGGGGGGAAACACCATATATTTT.

This clonotype was seen ten or more times. This sequence joins TRBV5-1 and TRBJ2-4; D gene unclear. The CDR3 runs 13 residues. Germline V gene lookup returns CDR1 SGHRS and CDR2 YFSETQ. V shed 5 bases and J shed 0 bases, with 6 bases lying between them. CDR3 DNA sequence: TGCGCCAGCAGGTCTCTAGCCAAAAACATTCAGTACTTC. Protein product: CASRSLAKNIQYF.

This chain joins TRBV27 and TRBJ2-3; a possible D gene is TRBD2 (5 bases). Trimming pared 7 bases from V and 2 bases from J, leaving 16 bases between. This CDR3 has 15 residues. Germline CDR1 and CDR2: MNHEY and SMNVEV (reference sequence). For the CDR3, the DNA is TGTGCCAGCACCCGGACTCGAAAATCCACAGATACGCAGTATTTT. The encoded protein is CASTRTRKSTDTQYF.

The rearrangement links TRBV30 to TRBJ2-1; D is possibly TRBD1 (6 bases). This CDR3 spans 12 amino acids. V shed 5 bases and J shed 7 bases, with 12 bases lying between them. From germline, CDR1 is GTSNPN and CDR2 SVGIG (reference sequence). The CDR3 spells CAWSERGNEQFF. CDR3 nucleotide sequence: TGTGCCTGGTCCGAAAGGGGGAATGAGCAGTTCTTC. Complete variable domain (other parts from reference TRBV30 and TRBJ2-1): SQTIHQWPATLVQPVGSPLSLECTVEGTSNPNLYWYRQAAGRGLQLLFYSVGIGQISSEVPQNLSASRPQDRQFILSSKKLLLSDSGFYLCAWSERGNEQFFGPGTRLTVL.